These 31 T cell receptor beta chains were all obtained from the same sample, sequenced in a study of T cells in Graves' hyperthyroidism and ophthalmopathy. The CDR3 regions of TCR beta were amplified from RNA transcripts. A set of HTBI primers served as the primers for a first-round RT-PCR of the TCR CDR3. Each CDR3 protein gets one entry after TCRdb re-called the multiplex PCR reads with MiXCR. The profile shows roughly 600,000 distinct CDR3 sequences, around 13% of them singletons. Sample: blood. The receptor set was obtained from a woman between 50 and 59 years old with Graves' ophthalmopathy.

This clonotype was seen a handful of times. The genes are TRBV7-2 and TRBJ2-5, with D maybe TRBD2 (6 bases). The CDR3 contains 14 residues. CDR1 and CDR2 (germline): SGHTA, FQGNSA. Trimming left V 4 bases short and J 4 bases short, with 13 bases between. The CDR3 protein is CASSWGLGVETQYF. The CDR3 DNA follows: TGTGCCAGCAGCTGGGGACTGGGGGTAGAGACCCAGTACTTC.

V and J are TRBV2 and TRBJ2-7; no firm D call. CDR1 is SNHLY and CDR2 is FYNNEI in the germline V gene. This CDR3 spans 13 amino acids. V was cut by 4 bases and J by 4 bases, with 11 bases left in between. DNA for the CDR3: TGTGCCAGCAGTGTTTTCCAGACTTACGAGCAGTACTTC. Translation: CASSVFQTYEQYF.

In this sample, this clonotype turned up many times. V usage is TRBV5-1 and J usage is TRBJ2-3; D uncertain. Between the trimmed V and J ends, which lost 0 bases and 3 bases, there was a span of 17 bases. The germline V gene has CDR1 SGHRS and CDR2 YFSETQ. The CDR3 consists of 17 residues. In DNA form, the CDR3 reads TGCGCCAGCAGCTTGGGTGTGCTCACCCGAGGTACAGATACGCAGTATTTT. This translates into CASSLGVLTRGTDTQYF.

This clonotype has a count of ten or more. The chain uses TRBV7-2 and TRBJ2-3, with TRBD2 matching over 7 bases. The CDR3 has 16 residues. The germline CDR1 and CDR2 sequences are SGHTA and FQGNSA. After removal of 4 bases from V and 2 bases from J, the junction contained 9 bases not matched to a gene. The CDR3 region has the DNA TGTGCCAGCAGCTCATCCCTCCGGGGGGACACAGATACGCAGTATTTT. This encodes CASSSSLRGDTDTQYF.

Ten or more counts support this clonotype. The chain recombines TRBV27 with TRBJ1-1, with 8 bases lining up with TRBD1. The V gene's germline CDR1 is MNHEY and CDR2 SMNVEV (reference sequence). The CDR3 runs to 11 residues. The V gene end was trimmed by 7 bases and the J gene end by 9 bases; junction bases not matched to a gene: 4. The CDR3 protein is CASTGQGKAFF. The CDR3, as DNA: TGTGCCAGCACTGGACAGGGAAAAGCTTTCTTT.

This clonotype came up many times. J is TRBJ1-1 and V is TRBV18, with 7 nucleotides matching TRBD1. Germline V gene data show CDR1 as KGHSH and CDR2 as LQKENI. This CDR3 has 14 amino acids. The J segment lost 5 bases and the V segment lost 5 bases, leaving 8 bases of the junction unmatched. For the CDR3, the DNA is TGTGCCAGCTCAGAACGACAGGGAGGGACTGAAGCTTTCTTT. Its protein is CASSERQGGTEAFF.

This clonotype was detected many times. Its ends do not fully match the called genes, so a read error is possible. The chain is built from TRBV28 and TRBJ2-7; 9 nucleotides match TRBD1. This CDR3 contains 19 residues. Germline assignment: CDR1 MDHEN and CDR2 SYDVKM. The CDR3 sequence is CASSSYSSRDRDRAYEQYF. CDR3 DNA sequence: TGTGCCAGCAGTTCCTACTCGTCCCGGGACAGGGATCGGGCCTATGAGCAGTACTTC.

This clonotype has a count of ten or more. The chain is built from TRBV28 and TRBJ1-5; maybe TRBD1 (6 bases). Germline V CDR1 and CDR2: MDHEN, SYDVKM. This CDR3 is 16 amino acids long. Trimming took off 5 bases at V and 5 bases at J, with 19 bases between the two ends. Here the CDR3 reads CASSTGGQSVYQPQHF. The CDR3 DNA reads TGTGCCAGCAGTACCGGGGGGCAGAGTGTTTATCAGCCCCAGCATTTT.

The CDR3: CASTTGIQETQYF. DNA for the CDR3: TGTGCCAGCACTACAGGGATTCAAGAGACCCAGTACTTC. The chain combines TRBV19 with TRBJ2-5; D perhaps matches TRBD1 (6 bases). Trimming took off 9 bases at V and 2 bases at J, with 13 bases between the two ends. Per germline, CDR1 LNHDA and CDR2 SQIVND (reference sequence). This CDR3 comprises 13 residues.

Turning to this clonotype: A single base separates this from a much larger clone, so it may be a read error. The chain has TRBV28 and TRBJ2-7; the D is unclear. Trimming removed 3 bases from V and 6 bases from J, with 15 bases in between. The CDR3 consists of 14 residues. Germline loops: CDR1 MDHEN, CDR2 SYDVKM. The CDR3 sequence: CASSLGTRGFEQYF. The CDR3, as DNA: TGTGCCAGCAGTTTGGGCACCCGAGGCTTCGAGCAGTACTTC.

This clonotype appeared many times. This chain joins TRBV7-8 and TRBJ1-1; 7 bases are a match to TRBD1. The trim removed 5 bases at V and 4 bases at J, leaving 16 bases unmatched. CDR3 length equals 17 residues. Germline CDR1 and CDR2: SGHVS and FQNEAQ. CDR3 residues: CASSHIKIQQGSTEAFF. CDR3 nucleotide sequence: TGTGCCAGCAGCCATATAAAGATACAACAGGGGAGCACTGAAGCTTTCTTT.

This clonotype was counted between two and nine times. The chain's CDR3 is CASSPPPRQFLSNQPQHF. In DNA, the CDR3 is TGTGCCAGTAGTCCTCCCCCTAGGCAGTTCCTTAGCAATCAGCCCCAGCATTTT. This chain connects TRBV19 to TRBJ1-5, with unresolved D. This CDR3 contains 18 residues. Germline V gene sequence: CDR1 LNHDA, CDR2 SQIVND (reference sequence). Between the trimmed V and J ends, which lost 5 bases and 0 bases, there was a span of 20 bases. The full variable domain, completed using reference TRBV19 and TRBJ1-5, is DGGITQSPKYLFRKEGQNVTLSCEQNLNHDAMYWYRQDPGQGLRLIYYSQIVNDFQKGDIAEGYSVSREKKESFPLTVTSAQKNPTAFYLCASSPPPRQFLSNQPQHFGDGTRLSIL.

Details on this clonotype: An end of the junction does not agree with germline; a read error may underlie this. CDR3 residues: CASSPRQRQEAQYF. The CDR3 DNA reads TGTGCCAGCAGTCCCCGACAGCGCCAAGAGGCCCAGTACTTC. V gene TRBV6-2 or TRBV6-3 combines with J gene TRBJ2-5; D perhaps matches TRBD1 (5 bases). The germline gives CDR1 MNHEY, CDR2 SVGEGT. The CDR3 runs to 14 residues.

This clonotype has a count of ten or more. This sequence joins TRBV7-8 and TRBJ2-7; D possibly corresponds to TRBD1 (6 bases). The CDR3 runs 14 residues. CDR1 and CDR2 (germline): SGHVS, FQNEAQ. V dropped 4 bases and J dropped 6 bases, with 16 bases sitting between them. The CDR3 DNA is TGTGCCAGCAGCTATGACACAGGGTTCCGCGAGCAGTACTTC. This translates into CASSYDTGFREQYF.

This clonotype was seen at least ten times. This chain links TRBV12-3 or TRBV12-4 with TRBJ2-4; TRBD1 might be the D (6 bases). This CDR3 region has 16 residues. Trimming took off 3 bases at V and 3 bases at J, with 15 bases between the two ends. The CDR3 nucleotides are TGTGCCAGCAGTTTCACAGGGACGGAAGGCAAAAACATTCAGTACTTC. Protein product: CASSFTGTEGKNIQYF.

This clonotype has only a few counts. The chain uses TRBV13 and TRBJ2-2; possible D gene TRBD1, 6 bases. Between the trimmed V and J ends, which lost 5 bases and 7 bases, there was a span of 17 bases. From germline, CDR1 is PRHDT and CDR2 FYEKMQ (reference sequence). The CDR3 loop spans 15 amino acids. In nucleotides, the CDR3 is TGTGCCAGCAGCGCCGAACAGGGTCGGAGCGGGGAGCTGTTTTTT. This translates into CASSAEQGRSGELFF. Looking up the rest from reference TRBV13 and TRBJ2-2 gives the full variable domain: AAGVIQSPRHLIKEKRETATLKCYPIPRHDTVYWYQQGPGQDPQFLISFYEKMQSDKGSIPDRFSAQQFSDYHSELNMSSLELGDSALYFCASSAEQGRSGELFFGEGSRLTVL.

This clonotype was picked up many times. The chain is built from TRBV19 and TRBJ1-3; a possible D gene is TRBD1 (5 bases). The CDR3 covers 16 residues. Germline CDR1 is LNHDA and CDR2 is SQIVND (reference sequence). The V gene lost 1 base and the J gene lost 5 bases, with 15 bases spanning the gap. The CDR3 DNA reads as TGTGCCAGTAGTATAGGCTTCAGGGCGATCAGAAACACCATATATTTT. Encoded protein: CASSIGFRAIRNTIYF. The complete variable domain, with remaining parts taken from reference TRBV19 and TRBJ1-3, reads DGGITQSPKYLFRKEGQNVTLSCEQNLNHDAMYWYRQDPGQGLRLIYYSQIVNDFQKGDIAEGYSVSREKKESFPLTVTSAQKNPTAFYLCASSIGFRAIRNTIYFGEGSWLTVV.

The chain has TRBV4-3 and TRBJ2-1, with a weak D call TRBD2 (5 bases). CDR1 is LGHNA and CDR2 is YSLEER in the germline V gene. The CDR3 length is 14 residues. V lost 0 bases to trimming and J lost 7 bases, with 10 bases between them. This chain's CDR3 is CASSQDRGLNEQFF. DNA of the CDR3: TGCGCCAGCAGCCAAGATCGAGGGCTAAATGAGCAGTTCTTC.

This clonotype has a handful of counts. The chain has TRBV25-1 and TRBJ2-7; D may be TRBD2 (6 bases). The V and J ends lost 2 bases and 2 bases respectively, with 13 bases between them. CDR3 length: 15 amino acids. Per germline, CDR1 MGHDK and CDR2 SYGVNS. CDR3 nucleotides: TGTGCCAGCAGTGAAGTTAGCGGCCGCCCCTACGAGCAGTACTTC. It translates to CASSEVSGRPYEQYF.

The V gene is TRBV2, the J gene TRBJ1-5; a weak D match, TRBD1 (5 bases). The V end was cut by 3 bases, the J end by 6 bases, with 18 bases between. Per germline, CDR1 SNHLY and CDR2 FYNNEI. This CDR3 comprises 16 residues. In nucleotides, the CDR3 is TGTGCCAGCAGTGAGTTGGGGCAGGGAGAGGGTCAGCCCCAGCATTTT. Amino acid sequence: CASSELGQGEGQPQHF.

This clonotype was counted a few times. This chain's CDR3 is CASSLSGSRGETQYF. CDR3 DNA sequence: TGTGCCAGCAGTTTAAGCGGGAGTAGAGGAGAGACCCAGTACTTC. This chain connects TRBV27 to TRBJ2-5; TRBD2 agrees at 8 bases. V lost 2 bases, J lost 4 bases, and 6 bases stayed unmatched. Germline lookup yields CDR1 MNHEY and CDR2 SMNVEV (reference sequence). The CDR3 has 15 amino acids.

Comment on this clonotype: A much larger clone is a single base away; this may be a read error. The missing conserved phenylalanine or tryptophan at the end of this CDR3 makes a read error likely. J is TRBJ2-7 and V is TRBV6-4; TRBD1 matches at 7 bases. V was clipped by 6 bases and J by 0 bases; unmatched bases: 8. This CDR3 contains 15 residues. The germline gives CDR1 MRHNA, CDR2 SNTAGT. The chain's CDR3 is CASRLGGPSSYEQYL. DNA for the CDR3: TGTGCCAGCAGACTAGGGGGCCCGAGCTCCTACGAGCAGTACCTC.

V gene TRBV15 combines with J gene TRBJ1-1, with a weak D call TRBD1 (6 bases). The CDR3 is 16 amino acids. Per the germline V gene, CDR1 is LNHNV and CDR2 is YYDKDF (reference sequence). V was cut by 0 bases and J by 1 base, with 12 bases left in between. CDR3 nucleotide sequence: TGTGCCACCAGCAGAGAATACAGGGTGGAGAACACTGAAGCTTTCTTT. It translates to CATSREYRVENTEAFF.

The gene calls are TRBV11-2 and TRBJ2-3; TRBD1 aligns across 9 bases. Per the germline V gene, CDR1 is SGHAT and CDR2 is FQNNGV. The CDR3 loop spans 15 amino acids. V lost 4 bases to trimming and J lost 5 bases; unmatched junction nucleotides: 7. Written as DNA, the CDR3 is TGTGCCAGCAGCTACGGGACAGGGAAAAGAGATACGCAGTATTTT. It encodes CASSYGTGKRDTQYF.

Many counts were recorded for this clonotype. This rearrangement joins TRBV27 to TRBJ2-3, with D possibly matching TRBD2 (5 bases). Germline values: CDR1 MNHEY, CDR2 SMNVEV (reference sequence). This CDR3 has 15 amino acids. Trimming took off 6 bases at V and 0 bases at J, with 13 bases between the two ends. The CDR3 sequence: CASRSRRTSTDTQYF. CDR3 nucleotide sequence: TGTGCCAGCAGATCTAGGCGGACTAGCACAGATACGCAGTATTTT.

This clonotype was observed a handful of times. This could be a read error, since a much larger clone is one nucleotide away. The CDR3 DNA sequence: TGTGCCAGCAGCCAAGAGACTAGCGGAGGAAACAATGAGCAGTTCTTC. The encoded protein is CASSQETSGGNNEQFF. The rearrangement joins TRBV3-1 to TRBJ2-1; 9 bases are a match to TRBD2. V was pared by 0 bases and J by 5 bases, with 5 bases of the junction left unmatched. The germline CDR1 and CDR2 sequences are LGHDT and YNNKEL (reference sequence). The CDR3 runs to 16 residues.

This clonotype was detected a few times. A read error may produce the germline difference seen at one junction end. In DNA, the CDR3 is TGTGCCACCCAGGACAGGGACACTGGAGCTTTCTTT. Its translation: CATQDRDTGAFF. V and J are TRBV24-1 and TRBJ1-1; 8 positions match TRBD1. The CDR3 has 12 amino acids. Germline loops: CDR1 KGHDR, CDR2 SFDVKD.

This clonotype was counted between two and nine times. The junction departs from the called germline gene at one end, perhaps through a read error. This sequence joins TRBV7-7 and TRBJ2-1; TRBD2 aligns across 7 bases. The CDR3 is 15 residues long. Germline V gene lookup returns CDR1 SSHAT and CDR2 FNYEAQ (reference sequence). The CDR3 sequence: CASSLGSGNYNEQFF. The CDR3 DNA sequence: TGTGCTAGCAGCTTAGGCAGCGGGAACTACAATGAGCAGTTCTTC.

This clonotype was seen many times. V gene TRBV20-1 combines with J gene TRBJ2-1; the match to TRBD2 covers 7 bases. Trimming removed 6 bases from V and 4 bases from J; junction bases left unmatched: 3. Per the germline V gene, CDR1 is DFQATT and CDR2 is SNEGSKA (reference sequence). This CDR3 region has 12 residues. CDR3 nucleotides: TGCAGTGCCTCTAGCGGATACAATGAGCAGTTCTTC. Translation: CSASSGYNEQFF.

The chain links TRBV4-1 to TRBJ2-5; D is perhaps TRBD1 (5 bases). The CDR3 is 14 residues long. Germline values: CDR1 MGHRA, CDR2 YSYEKL. V gave up 1 base and J gave up 1 base, with 7 bases separating them. CDR3 nucleotides: TGCGCCAGCAGCCAAGGACAGATCCAAGAGACCCAGTACTTC. It encodes CASSQGQIQETQYF.

This clonotype was counted between two and nine times. V and J are TRBV7-9 and TRBJ2-1, with a tentative D call TRBD2 (5 bases). V lost 2 bases to trimming and J lost 5 bases, with 28 bases between them. Germline assignment: CDR1 SEHNR and CDR2 FQNEAQ (reference sequence). The CDR3 consists of 20 residues. This chain's CDR3 is CASSLNGRAPVTEDNNEQFF. The CDR3 nucleotides read TGTGCCAGCAGCTTAAATGGGCGGGCACCAGTTACGGAAGACAACAATGAGCAGTTCTTC.